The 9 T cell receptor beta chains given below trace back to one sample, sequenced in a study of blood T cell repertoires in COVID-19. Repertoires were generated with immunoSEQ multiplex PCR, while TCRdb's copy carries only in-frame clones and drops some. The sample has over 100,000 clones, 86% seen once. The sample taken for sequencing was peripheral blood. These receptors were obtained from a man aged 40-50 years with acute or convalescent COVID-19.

The CDR3 DNA is TGTGCCAGCAGCCAAGAGTCCGCCGCGGGTTTGGCCCAGTACTTC. Translation: CASSQESAAGLAQYF. The chain links TRBV3-1 (or the pseudogene TRBV3-2) to TRBJ2-5, with D possibly TRBD2 on 5 matching bases. Germline CDR1 reads LGHDT; CDR2 reads YNNKEL (reference sequence). The V and J ends lost 0 bases and 9 bases respectively, with 17 bases between them. CDR3 length: 15 amino acids.

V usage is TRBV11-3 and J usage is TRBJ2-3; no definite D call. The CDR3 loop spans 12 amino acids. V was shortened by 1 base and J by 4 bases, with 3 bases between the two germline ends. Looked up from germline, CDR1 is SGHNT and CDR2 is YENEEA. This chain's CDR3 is CASSLGADTQYF. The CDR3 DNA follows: TGTGCCAGCAGCTTAGGAGCAGATACGCAGTATTTT.

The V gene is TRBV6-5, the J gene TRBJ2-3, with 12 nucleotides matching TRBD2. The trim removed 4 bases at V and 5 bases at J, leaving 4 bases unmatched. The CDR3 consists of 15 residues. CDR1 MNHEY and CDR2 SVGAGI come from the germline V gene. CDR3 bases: TGTGCCAGCAGTTCCCAGACTAGCGGGGGAGATACGCAGTATTTT. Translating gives CASSSQTSGGDTQYF.

Written as DNA, the CDR3 is TGTGCCAGCAGTGAAGACAGGAACACTGAAGCTTTCTTT. Its protein is CASSEDRNTEAFF. V and J are TRBV6-1 and TRBJ1-1; D ambiguous. V lost 1 base and J 1 base, leaving 4 bases between the germline ends. This CDR3 spans 13 amino acids. Germline V CDR1 and CDR2: MNHNS, SASEGT.

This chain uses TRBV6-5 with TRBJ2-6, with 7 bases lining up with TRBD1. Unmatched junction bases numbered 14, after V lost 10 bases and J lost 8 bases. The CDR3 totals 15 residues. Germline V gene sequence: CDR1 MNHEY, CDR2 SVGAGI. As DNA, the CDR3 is TGTGCCACCCAACAGGGGCTTTCTTCCACCAACGTCCTGACTTTC. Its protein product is CATQQGLSSTNVLTF.

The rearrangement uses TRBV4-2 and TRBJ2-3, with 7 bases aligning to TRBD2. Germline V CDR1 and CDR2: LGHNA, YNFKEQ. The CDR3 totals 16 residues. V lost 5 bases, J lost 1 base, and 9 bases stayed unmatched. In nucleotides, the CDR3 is TGTGCCAGCAGCTCCCCCCAGCGGGACGGCACAGATACGCAGTATTTT. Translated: CASSSPQRDGTDTQYF.

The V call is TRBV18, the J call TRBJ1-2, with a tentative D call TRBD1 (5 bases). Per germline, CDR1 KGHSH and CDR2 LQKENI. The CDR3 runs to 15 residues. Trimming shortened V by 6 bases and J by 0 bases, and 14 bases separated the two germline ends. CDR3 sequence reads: CASSQGRETNYGYTF. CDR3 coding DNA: TGTGCCAGCTCCCAGGGCAGGGAAACTAACTATGGCTACACCTTC. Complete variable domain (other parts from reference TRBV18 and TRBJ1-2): NAGVMQNPRHLVRRRGQEARLRCSPMKGHSHVYWYRQLPEEGLKFMVYLQKENIIDESGMPKERFSAEFPKEGPSILRIQQVVRGDSAAYFCASSQGRETNYGYTFGSGTRLTVV.

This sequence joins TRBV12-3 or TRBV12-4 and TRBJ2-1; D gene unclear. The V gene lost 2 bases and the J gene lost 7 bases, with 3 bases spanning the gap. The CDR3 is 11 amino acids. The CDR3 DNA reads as TGTGCCAGCAGTTTACTGAATGAGCAGTTCTTC. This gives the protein CASSLLNEQFF.

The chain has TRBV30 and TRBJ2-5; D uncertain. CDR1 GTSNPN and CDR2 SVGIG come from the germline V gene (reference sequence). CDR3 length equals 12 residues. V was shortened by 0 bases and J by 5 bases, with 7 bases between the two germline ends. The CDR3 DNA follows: TGTGCCTGGAGTGTGTTATTTGAGACCCAGTACTTC. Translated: CAWSVLFETQYF.